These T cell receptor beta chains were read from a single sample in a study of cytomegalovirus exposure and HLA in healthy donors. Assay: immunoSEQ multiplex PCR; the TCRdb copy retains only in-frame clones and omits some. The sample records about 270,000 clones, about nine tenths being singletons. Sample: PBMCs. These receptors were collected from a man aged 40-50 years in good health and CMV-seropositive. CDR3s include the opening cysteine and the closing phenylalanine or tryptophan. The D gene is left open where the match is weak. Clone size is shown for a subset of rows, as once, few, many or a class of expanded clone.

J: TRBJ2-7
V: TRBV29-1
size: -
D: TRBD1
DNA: TGCAGCGTTGAAGATCCGGACAGGGGGGACTACGAGCAGTACTTC
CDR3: CSVEDPDRGDYEQYF

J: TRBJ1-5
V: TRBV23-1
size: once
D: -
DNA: TGCGCCAGCAAAGCTAGTAGCAATCAGCCCCAGCATTTT
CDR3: CASKASSNQPQHF

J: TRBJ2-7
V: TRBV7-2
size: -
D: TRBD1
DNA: TGTGCCAGCAGCGTCCGGACAGGTGTCCCCTACGAGCAGTACTTC
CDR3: CASSVRTGVPYEQYF

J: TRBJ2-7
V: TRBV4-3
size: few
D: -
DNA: TGCGCCAGCAGCCAAGGATCTCCCAGCGACTACGAGCAGTACTTC
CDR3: CASSQGSPSDYEQYF

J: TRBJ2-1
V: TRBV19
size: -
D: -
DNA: TGTGCCAGTAGTATGCCCCGGGTAGGCTTTATTGAGCAGTTCTTC
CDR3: CASSMPRVGFIEQFF

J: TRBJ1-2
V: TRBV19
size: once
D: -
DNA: TGTGCCAGTAGTATTACCCAGGGCGATGGCTACACCTTC
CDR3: CASSITQGDGYTF

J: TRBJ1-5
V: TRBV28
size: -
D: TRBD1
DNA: TGTGCCAGCAGTGTCTACAGGGGGGGCAATCAGCCCCAGCATTTT
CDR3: CASSVYRGGNQPQHF

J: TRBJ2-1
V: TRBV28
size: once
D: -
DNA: TGTGCCAGCAGTGACGGGTTCAGCAGGACATGGACGTTCTTC
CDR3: CASSDGFSRTWTFF

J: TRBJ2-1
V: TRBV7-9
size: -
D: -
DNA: TGTGCCAGTCTCCTCGGGGCCTACAATGAGCAGTTCTTC
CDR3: CASLLGAYNEQFF

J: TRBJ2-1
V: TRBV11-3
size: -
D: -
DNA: TGTGCCAGCAGCTTAGGCGGCTCGGGCTACAATGAGCAGTTCTTC
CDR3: CASSLGGSGYNEQFF

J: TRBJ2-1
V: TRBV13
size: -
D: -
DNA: TGTGCCAGCAGCTTATATAGGGACTTACAACACAATGAGCAGTTCTTC
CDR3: CASSLYRDLQHNEQFF

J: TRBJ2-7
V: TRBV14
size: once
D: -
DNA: TGTGCCAGCAGCCCGGGACATCTGGTCAAGCAGTACTTC
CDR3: CASSPGHLVKQYF

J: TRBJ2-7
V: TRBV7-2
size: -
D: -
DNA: TGTGCCAGCAGCGCTTCGACAGATTTGTCCCCCTACGAGCAGTACTTC
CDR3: CASSASTDLSPYEQYF

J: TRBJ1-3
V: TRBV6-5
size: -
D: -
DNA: TGTGCCAGCAGTTATCTGCTAACGCCTGGAAACACCATATATTTT
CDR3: CASSYLLTPGNTIYF

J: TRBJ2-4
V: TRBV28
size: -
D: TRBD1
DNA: TGTGCCAGCAGCCTCAGGGGGCCCAAAAACATTCAGTACTTC
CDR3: CASSLRGPKNIQYF

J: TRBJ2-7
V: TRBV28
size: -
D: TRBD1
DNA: TGTGCCAGCTGGGGACAGTCGAACTACGAGCAGTACTTC
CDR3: CASWGQSNYEQYF

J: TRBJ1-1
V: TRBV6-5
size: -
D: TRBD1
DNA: TGTGCCAGCAGTTACTTCAGGGGGGCTGAAGCTTTCTTT
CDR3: CASSYFRGAEAFF

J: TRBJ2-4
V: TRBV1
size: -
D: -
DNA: TGCACCAGGCCGGTAGCGGCAACAGCCAAAAACATTCAGTACTTC
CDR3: CTRPVAATAKNIQYF

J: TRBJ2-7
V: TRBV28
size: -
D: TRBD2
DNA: TGTGCCAGCAGTTTATTGGGCGGGAGTGCTTACGAGCAGTACTTC
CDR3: CASSLLGGSAYEQYF

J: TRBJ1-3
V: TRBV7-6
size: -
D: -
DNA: TGTGCCAGCAGCTCGCCCACAGCGGGGTCCCCTGGAAACACCATATATTTT
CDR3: CASSSPTAGSPGNTIYF

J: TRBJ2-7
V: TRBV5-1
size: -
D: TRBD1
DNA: TGCGCCAGCAGCTTGGGACAGGGTCTTTACGAGCAGTACTTC
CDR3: CASSLGQGLYEQYF

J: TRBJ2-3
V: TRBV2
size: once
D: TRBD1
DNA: TGTGCCAGCAGTGGGACAGGTACTAGCACAGATACGCAGTATTTT
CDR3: CASSGTGTSTDTQYF

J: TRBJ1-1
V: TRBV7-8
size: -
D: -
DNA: TGTGCCAGCAGCTTGGGAGACAGGTGGAGGAACACTGAAGCTTTCTTT
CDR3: CASSLGDRWRNTEAFF

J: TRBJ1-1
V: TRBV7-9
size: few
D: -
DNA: TGTGCCAGCAGCCCCCCCGGGAACACTGAAGCTTTCTTT
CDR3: CASSPPGNTEAFF

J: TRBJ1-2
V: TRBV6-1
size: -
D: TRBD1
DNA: TGTGCCAGCAGTGAAGGAACAGGGGCGGCTGGCTACACCTTC
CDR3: CASSEGTGAAGYTF

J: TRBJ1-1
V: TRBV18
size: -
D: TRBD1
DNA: TGTGCCAGCTCACCACGGCGGGACAGGGAGACTGAAGCTTTCTTT
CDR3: CASSPRRDRETEAFF

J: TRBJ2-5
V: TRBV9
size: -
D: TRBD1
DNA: TGTGCCAGCAGCGTAGGACAGGGGGGGGAGACCCAGTACTTC
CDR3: CASSVGQGGETQYF

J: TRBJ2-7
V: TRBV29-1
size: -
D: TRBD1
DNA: TGCAGCGTTGAAGGGACAGGGGGCCCCTACGAGCAGTACTTC
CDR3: CSVEGTGGPYEQYF